This T cell receptor beta chain was documented in a study of identical twins' blood T cells. V lost 0 bases, J lost 0 bases, and 5 bases stayed unmatched. Looked up from germline, CDR1 is DFQATT and CDR2 is SNEGSKA (reference sequence). The CDR3 runs to 16 residues. This clonotype was counted only a few times. The antigen is not known. Libraries were made from RNA as TCR cDNA, using a modified protocol. Each TCR cDNA library carried sample-specific barcodes on both ends. TCRdb reprocessed the 5' RACE reads with MiXCR, giving one entry per CDR3 protein. Of hundreds of thousands of distinct CDR3 sequences in the sample, over 25% are singletons; the top ten hold 6% to 7%. Study-wide points: Twins reportedly had markedly more similar V usage than unrelated donors, even among out-of-frame TCRbeta clonotypes.

The receptor was isolated from a woman between 18 and 55 years old in good health. Sequencing was done on a sample of PBMCs. V and J are TRBV20-1 and TRBJ1-1; 9 positions agree with TRBD1. The CDR3 nucleotides are TGCAGTGCTAGAGAGCCGGGACAGGGACTGAACACTGAAGCTTTCTTT. It specifies CSAREPGQGLNTEAFF.